This entry concerns a single TCR beta chain. The antigen remains unidentified. This sample was included in a study of CD8 T cells in Susac syndrome. Study-level background: Six sequenced Susac syndrome patients had clinically active disease, while 8 or 9 were in remission. Study-wide results and caveats: Clonal expansion was not seen in any Susac syndrome CD4+ T cell repertoire.

The V segment lost 1 base and the J segment 4 bases; nucleotides outside the gene matches: 4. This CDR3 is built from 15 residues. Germline V gene lookup returns CDR1 LGHNA and CDR2 YSLEER. With random hexamers, reverse transcription was performed on about 0.5 to 1 ug of RNA. Using its own MiXCR run on the immunoSEQ multiplex PCR reads, TCRdb lists one record per CDR3 protein. This repertoire shows under 200,000 distinct CDR3 sequences, about 94% found once; its top ten account for 0.098%. The chain is built from TRBV4-3 and TRBJ2-1, with TRBD2 matching over 7 bases. The receptor's source is a human donor with Susac syndrome. The sequenced sample consisted of CD4+ T cells from PBMCs. Written as DNA, the CDR3 is TGCGCCAGCAGCCAAGGACCAGCGGGGTACAATGAGCAGTTCTTC. Encoded protein: CASSQGPAGYNEQFF.